One sample yielded the 7 T cell receptor beta chains listed below, sequenced in a study of cytomegalovirus exposure and HLA in healthy donors. Use of 60 Vbeta and 13 Jbeta primers characterized the PCR. The method was immunoSEQ multiplex PCR; TCRdb's version includes in-frame clones alone and lacks a portion of them. The sample consists of approximately 70,000 clones, roughly 78% of them appearing once. The sequencing input was PBMCs. The receptors were gathered from a woman aged 40 to 50 in good health and CMV-seropositive.

The CDR3 coding sequence is TGTGCCGCTACAAGATGGCAGGGGGGAAAAGCTTTCTTT. Its protein is CAATRWQGGKAFF. The chain carries TRBV6-5 and TRBJ1-1; TRBD1 agrees at 7 bases. The CDR3 totals 13 residues. From germline, CDR1 is MNHEY and CDR2 SVGAGI. Trimming took 11 bases from V and 9 from J; bases not matched to a gene: 15.

This clone occurred a few times. This sequence joins TRBV18 and TRBJ1-5; D unresolved. Germline CDR1 is KGHSH and CDR2 is LQKENI. Trimming removed 6 bases at V and 1 base at J, with 13 bases between. This CDR3 is built from 15 residues. CDR3 loop: CASSHQKESNQPQHF. In DNA form, the CDR3 reads TGTGCCAGCTCTCACCAAAAGGAGAGCAATCAGCCCCAGCATTTT.

The rearrangement uses TRBV6-5 and TRBJ1-4; a possible D gene is TRBD1 (5 bases). The CDR3 is made up of 14 amino acids. V was trimmed by 3 bases and J by 4 bases, leaving 9 bases between them. Germline CDR1 reads MNHEY; CDR2 reads SVGAGI. The CDR3 nucleotides read TGTGCCAGCAGTTATAAAGGGGTTAATGAAAAACTGTTTTTT. Residues: CASSYKGVNEKLFF.

The chain couples TRBV10-3 to TRBJ2-1; 10 bases map to TRBD2. This CDR3 has 17 residues. Trimming at V came to 6 bases and at J to 0 bases, leaving 8 bases not matched to a gene. Germline values: CDR1 ENHRY, CDR2 SYGVKD. The CDR3 nucleotides read TGTGCCATCAGGGCTAGCGGGGGCCATAGCTCCTACAATGAGCAGTTCTTC. Translating it yields CAIRASGGHSSYNEQFF.

The chain combines TRBV30 with TRBJ2-2; a weak D match, TRBD1 (6 bases). CDR1 GTSNPN and CDR2 SVGIG come from the germline V gene (reference sequence). The CDR3 spans 16 residues. Trimming pared 0 bases from V and 0 bases from J, leaving 11 bases between. DNA of the CDR3: TGTGCCTGGAGTGTACAGGGCCCCCCGAACACCGGGGAGCTGTTTTTT. Protein sequence: CAWSVQGPPNTGELFF.

This clone has a handful of counts. J is TRBJ1-2 and V is TRBV9; tentative D call: TRBD1 (6 bases). Trimming stripped 0 bases from V and 4 bases from J, with 10 bases between. There are 14 residues in the CDR3. Germline lookup yields CDR1 SGDLS and CDR2 YYNGEE. The CDR3 DNA reads as TGTGCCAGCAGCGTAGCAGGGGCAGGCTATGGCTACACCTTC. As protein: CASSVAGAGYGYTF.

The V and J genes are TRBV6-5 and TRBJ1-3, with 7 bases lining up with TRBD1. Germline values: CDR1 MNHEY, CDR2 SVGAGI. V shed 0 bases and J 3 bases; nucleotides not matched to a gene: 2. The CDR3 length is 15 residues. The CDR3 spells CASSYSYRGGNTIYF. The CDR3 DNA reads as TGTGCCAGCAGTTACTCCTACAGGGGTGGAAACACCATATATTTT.